This entry lists 16 T cell receptor beta chains sequenced from one sample in a study of blood T cell repertoires in COVID-19. Clones were read by immunoSEQ multiplex PCR, and TCRdb kept only the in-frame ones, dropping some. The sample shows 300,000 to 400,000 clones, around 91% of them seen only once. The sample consisted of peripheral blood. The receptors originated from a woman younger than 30 who had recovered from COVID-19.

The chain carries TRBV7-2 and TRBJ2-3; 9 nucleotides match TRBD1. The ends lost 1 base at V and 2 bases at J; junction bases unmatched: 1. Germline-derived CDR1 and CDR2 are SGHTA and FQGNSA. The CDR3 loop spans 15 amino acids. DNA for the CDR3: TGTGCCAGCAGCTTAGGGGACAGGGACACAGATACGCAGTATTTT. As protein: CASSLGDRDTDTQYF.

The chain employs TRBV4-1 and TRBJ2-1; tentatively, D is TRBD2 (6 bases). The CDR3 spans 16 residues. CDR1 MGHRA and CDR2 YSYEKL come from the germline V gene. V was cut by 3 bases and J by 15 bases, with 27 bases left in between. CDR3 protein: CASSHHGDGRGMSPFF. DNA of the CDR3: TGCGCCAGCAGCCACCATGGGGACGGGAGAGGAATGAGTCCGTTCTTC.

This chain links TRBV28 with TRBJ1-5; D unclear. CDR1 MDHEN and CDR2 SYDVKM come from the germline V gene. Between the trimmed V and J ends, which lost 3 bases and 1 base, there was a span of 7 bases. This CDR3 spans 14 amino acids. CDR3 in amino acids: CASSFRRSNQPQHF. The DNA for the CDR3 is TGTGCCAGCAGTTTTCGCAGAAGCAATCAGCCCCAGCATTTT.

The sample holds one count of this clone. This chain connects TRBV11-3 to TRBJ1-1; a weak D match, TRBD1 (6 bases). The length of the CDR3 is 14 residues. CDR1 and CDR2 (germline): SGHNT, YENEEA. Deletions cut 2 bases from V and 2 bases from J, with 9 bases between. Here the CDR3 DNA reads TGTGCCAGCAGCTTACAGGGGTACAACACTGAAGCTTTCTTT. Translating it yields CASSLQGYNTEAFF.

The chain combines TRBV5-1 with TRBJ2-1; the match to TRBD2 covers 12 bases. The CDR3 sequence is 17 residues long. In germline, CDR1 is SGHRS, CDR2 YFSETQ. The V segment lost 0 bases and the J segment 6 bases; nucleotides outside the gene matches: 7. The CDR3 nucleotides are TGCGCCAGCAGCTTGGAAGCGACTAGCGGGAGAGGCAATGAGCAGTTCTTC. This encodes CASSLEATSGRGNEQFF.

J is TRBJ2-7 and V is TRBV5-6, with 12 bases lining up with TRBD2. The junction had 8 bases not matched to a gene; V was cut back by 4 bases and J by 3 bases. Looked up from germline, CDR1 is SGHDT and CDR2 is YYEEEE. This CDR3 is built from 16 residues. The CDR3 DNA reads TGTGCCAGCAGCCTTCGCGGGACTAGCGGGTTCTACGAGCAGTACGTC. Amino acid sequence: CASSLRGTSGFYEQYV.

The V call is TRBV19, the J call TRBJ2-2; 7 nucleotides align to TRBD2. Trimming took 6 bases from V and 3 from J; bases not matched to a gene: 7. The CDR3 is 15 residues long. Germline assignment: CDR1 LNHDA and CDR2 SQIVND (reference sequence). This chain's CDR3 is CASRRGTSDTGELFF. The CDR3 DNA reads TGTGCCAGTAGAAGGGGAACTAGCGACACCGGGGAGCTGTTTTTT. Based on the CDR3 plus reference TRBV19 and TRBJ2-2, the full variable domain is DGGITQSPKYLFRKEGQNVTLSCEQNLNHDAMYWYRQDPGQGLRLIYYSQIVNDFQKGDIAEGYSVSREKKESFPLTVTSAQKNPTAFYLCASRRGTSDTGELFFGEGSRLTVL.

The chain links TRBV28 to TRBJ2-1; 13 nucleotides align to TRBD2. The V segment lost 6 bases and the J segment 5 bases; nucleotides outside the gene matches: 7. The CDR3 runs to 16 residues. Germline CDR1 and CDR2: MDHEN and SYDVKM. Here the CDR3 reads CASRTAGTSGNNEQFF. The CDR3 DNA is TGTGCCAGCAGAACAGCCGGGACTAGCGGGAACAATGAGCAGTTCTTC. The full variable domain, in which reference TRBV28 and TRBJ2-1 provide the parts outside the CDR3, is DVKVTQSSRYLVKRTGEKVFLECVQDMDHENMFWYRQDPGLGLRLIYFSYDVKMKEKGDIPEGYSVSREKKERFSLILESASTNQTSMYLCASRTAGTSGNNEQFFGPGTRLTVL.

This chain links TRBV3-1 (or the pseudogene TRBV3-2) with TRBJ2-5; 7 bases match TRBD2. Trimming at V came to 6 bases and at J to 0 bases, leaving 4 bases not matched to a gene. The CDR3 consists of 14 residues. Germline-derived CDR1 and CDR2 are LGHDT and YNNKEL (reference sequence). The CDR3 spells CASRPGLNQETQYF. Here the CDR3 DNA reads TGTGCCAGCAGACCGGGACTAAACCAAGAGACCCAGTACTTC.

The genes are TRBV7-6 and TRBJ2-1; 11 nucleotides line up with TRBD2. The ends lost 5 bases at V and 4 bases at J; junction bases unmatched: 4. Germline CDR1 reads SGHVS; CDR2 reads FNYEAQ. The CDR3 is 15 residues long. The CDR3 here is CASSLRLAGYNEQFF. CDR3 nucleotide sequence: TGTGCCAGCAGCCTGCGACTAGCGGGATACAATGAGCAGTTCTTC.

The genes are TRBV5-6 and TRBJ1-5, with 7 bases identical to TRBD1. V lost 4 bases, J lost 13 bases, and 8 bases stayed unmatched. Per germline, CDR1 SGHDT and CDR2 YYEEEE. The CDR3 has 12 amino acids. The CDR3 here is CASSVRDSRQHF. The CDR3 nucleotides are TGTGCCAGCAGCGTTCGGGACAGCCGGCAGCATTTT.

This chain uses TRBV18 with TRBJ2-1; 15 bases match TRBD2. Germline V CDR1 and CDR2: KGHSH, LQKENI. CDR3 size: 21 residues. V gave up 3 bases and J gave up 0 bases; unmatched junction bases: 12. This CDR3 reads CASSPTMGLAGGQVSYNEQFF. CDR3 DNA sequence: TGTGCCAGCTCACCTACCATGGGACTAGCGGGAGGCCAAGTCTCCTACAATGAGCAGTTCTTC.

The gene calls are TRBV28 and TRBJ1-2; 7 bases align to TRBD1. J was trimmed by 4 bases and V by 4 bases; bases with no gene match: 9. Germline values: CDR1 MDHEN, CDR2 SYDVKM. The CDR3 spans 15 residues. CDR3 coding DNA: TGTGCCAGCAGTTATGGGGTCGACAGGGCCTATGGCTACACCTTC. Protein: CASSYGVDRAYGYTF.

This chain connects TRBV2 to TRBJ1-2, with 8 nucleotides matching TRBD1. CDR3 length: 13 residues. The V gene's germline CDR1 is SNHLY and CDR2 FYNNEI. J was trimmed by 9 bases and V by 4 bases; bases with no gene match: 7. As DNA, the CDR3 is TGTGCCAGCAGTGGACTGGACAGGGTGAGCTACACCTTC. This sequence encodes CASSGLDRVSYTF.

This chain joins TRBV5-1 and TRBJ1-1; 7 bases fit TRBD1. Germline-derived CDR1 and CDR2 are SGHRS and YFSETQ. Trimming took 0 bases from V and 5 from J; bases not matched to a gene: 10. The CDR3 covers 16 residues. For the CDR3, the DNA is TGCGCCAGCAGCTTGGGCACACAGGGGCTGGGGACTGAAGCTTTCTTT. Residues: CASSLGTQGLGTEAFF.

The chain employs TRBV30 and TRBJ2-5; D not certain. The CDR3 length is 14 residues. The V gene lost 0 bases and the J gene lost 5 bases, with 13 bases spanning the gap. CDR1 and CDR2 (germline): GTSNPN, SVGIG (reference sequence). As DNA, the CDR3 is TGTGCCTGGAGTGTTGCAAGCGCTTTCGAGACCCAGTACTTC. Translating gives CAWSVASAFETQYF.